The 15 T cell receptor beta chains presented below share a single source sample, sequenced in a study of Ad26.COV2.S vaccination and SARS-CoV-2 variants. As to treatment: 15 to 20 received Ad26.COV2.S at low or high dose, single or two shots; 5 received placebo; per-sample allocation not given. Sample collection was performed on day 63 after the first vaccine or placebo injection. Generated by immunoSEQ multiplex PCR, the TCRdb table keeps only in-frame clones and is missing some. The table shows hundreds of thousands of clones, with about 90% occurring only once. Sequenced material: peripheral blood, taken in a trial of Ad26.COV2.S vaccine versus placebo. These receptor sequences come from a person aged 18-65 years who received the Ad26.COV2.S COVID-19 vaccine or a placebo.

The genes are TRBV2 and TRBJ1-5; D ambiguous. In germline, CDR1 is SNHLY, CDR2 FYNNEI. The CDR3 extends over 15 amino acids. Trimming took 5 bases from V and 0 from J, leaving 11 bases between them. CDR3 nucleotides: TGTGCCAGCAGTCTTGTCAGGAGTAGCAATCAGCCCCAGCATTTT. This codes for CASSLVRSSNQPQHF. Full variable domain (outside the CDR3, taken from reference TRBV2 and TRBJ1-5): EPEVTQTPSHQVTQMGQEVILRCVPISNHLYFYWYRQILGQKVEFLVSFYNNEISEKSEIFDDQFSVERPDGSNFTLKIRSTKLEDSAMYFCASSLVRSSNQPQHFGDGTRLSIL.

The chain joins TRBV1 to TRBJ2-1; the D call in the table, TRBD2, was not verified against the DNA. TRBV1 is described as a pseudogene. The CDR3 spans 15 residues. CDR3: CTSPRWGGFHNEQFF. The CDR3 DNA is TGCACCAGCCCCAGGTGGGGAGGTTTCCACAATGAGCAGTTCTTC.

The genes are TRBV7-8 and TRBJ2-2; 8 nucleotides match TRBD2. Germline V lookup: CDR1 SGHVS, CDR2 FQNEAQ. The V segment lost 1 base and the J segment 1 base; nucleotides outside the gene matches: 5. The CDR3 has 17 amino acids. CDR3 sequence (DNA): TGTGCCAGCAGCTTAGAGGGGCTAGCGGGGAACACCGGGGAGCTGTTTTTT. Translated: CASSLEGLAGNTGELFF.

V and J are TRBV19 and TRBJ2-1; TRBD2 agrees at 11 bases. CDR1 and CDR2 (germline): LNHDA, SQIVND (reference sequence). The J segment lost 4 bases and the V segment lost 9 bases, leaving 11 bases of the junction unmatched. This CDR3 is 16 amino acids long. Here the CDR3 DNA reads TGTGCCAGCCGATCGGCTAGCGGGAGGAATTACAATGAGCAGTTCTTC. As protein: CASRSASGRNYNEQFF.

J is TRBJ1-1 and V is TRBV5-1; D perhaps matches TRBD1 (6 bases). The CDR3 spans 14 residues. Trimming shortened V by 3 bases and J by 8 bases, and 17 bases separated the two germline ends. Germline assignment: CDR1 SGHRS and CDR2 YFSETQ. The CDR3 DNA sequence: TGCGCCAGCAGCTCCAGCCCGGGGGCTTTGGAAGCTTTCTTT. Amino acids: CASSSSPGALEAFF. Full variable domain (remainder filled in from reference TRBV5-1 and TRBJ1-1): KAGVTQTPRYLIKTRGQQVTLSCSPISGHRSVSWYQQTPGQGLQFLFEYFSETQRNKGNFPGRFSGRQFSNSRSEMNVSTLELGDSALYLCASSSSPGALEAFFGQGTRLTVV.

J is TRBJ2-5 and V is TRBV5-6; D is perhaps TRBD1 (6 bases). In germline, CDR1 is SGHDT, CDR2 YYEEEE. This CDR3 is built from 15 residues. V shed 1 base and J shed 2 bases, with 12 bases lying between them. CDR3 bases: TGTGCCAGCAGCTTGCGAGGGGGTGGGCAAGAGACCCAGTACTTC. Translated: CASSLRGGGQETQYF.

The rearrangement links TRBV30 to TRBJ2-6; the D is unclear. The CDR3 is 13 amino acids. CDR1 GTSNPN and CDR2 SVGIG come from the germline V gene (reference sequence). Deletions cut 4 bases from V and 3 bases from J, with 7 bases between. The CDR3 DNA reads as TGTGCCTGGACCTTTGGTGGGGCCAACGTCCTGACTTTC. Its translation: CAWTFGGANVLTF. Complete variable domain (other parts from reference TRBV30 and TRBJ2-6): SQTIHQWPATLVQPVGSPLSLECTVEGTSNPNLYWYRQAAGRGLQLLFYSVGIGQISSEVPQNLSASRPQDRQFILSSKKLLLSDSGFYLCAWTFGGANVLTFGAGSRLTVL.

This clone has just one count. The chain has TRBV5-1 and TRBJ2-4; 12 bases line up with TRBD2. The V gene end was trimmed by 4 bases and the J gene end by 1 base; junction bases not matched to a gene: 3. CDR1 is SGHRS, CDR2 YFSETQ, per germline. The CDR3 is 16 residues long. CDR3 amino acids: CASSPSGREAKNIQYF. Here the CDR3 DNA reads TGCGCCAGCAGCCCTAGCGGGAGGGAGGCCAAAAACATTCAGTACTTC.

The chain carries TRBV18 and TRBJ1-3; D perhaps matches TRBD1 (5 bases). Germline values: CDR1 KGHSH, CDR2 LQKENI. V was trimmed by 2 bases and J by 7 bases, leaving 9 bases between them. There are 13 residues in the CDR3. CDR3 sequence reads: CASSPKGYNTIYF. In DNA, the CDR3 is TGTGCCAGCTCACCAAAGGGGTACAACACCATATATTTT.

The chain combines TRBV25-1 with TRBJ2-1; D might be TRBD2 (5 bases). CDR3 size: 11 residues. V was clipped by 6 bases and J by 9 bases, with 9 bases between them. Per germline, CDR1 MGHDK and CDR2 SYGVNS. This CDR3 is CASRGLAEQFF. The CDR3 region has the DNA TGTGCCAGCAGAGGGCTAGCTGAGCAGTTCTTC.

The CDR3 nucleotides are TGTGCCAGCAGTTATCGTCCGTCTGGGGCCAACGTCCTGACTTTC. This gives the protein CASSYRPSGANVLTF. The chain carries TRBV6-5 and TRBJ2-6; D uncertain. Trimming shortened V by 3 bases and J by 1 base, and 7 bases separated the two germline ends. The CDR3 runs to 15 residues. The germline gives CDR1 MNHEY, CDR2 SVGAGI.

This clone was counted a few times. The V call is TRBV5-4, the J call TRBJ2-7; D might be TRBD2 (7 bases). This CDR3 is built from 15 residues. Looked up from germline, CDR1 is SGHNT and CDR2 is YYREEE (reference sequence). V lost 0 bases to trimming and J lost 7 bases, with 17 bases between them. DNA for the CDR3: TGTGCCAGCAGCTTGGAGGGGGGGCCTCGGAATGAGCAGTACTTC. As protein: CASSLEGGPRNEQYF.

V and J are TRBV10-2 and TRBJ1-1; the D gene is possibly TRBD1 (5 bases). The CDR3 contains 13 residues. CDR1 is WSHSY and CDR2 is SAAADI in the germline V gene. V shed 3 bases and J shed 6 bases, with 11 bases lying between them. The chain's CDR3 is CASSDWGDPEAFF. The CDR3 bases are TGCGCCAGCAGTGACTGGGGGGATCCTGAAGCTTTCTTT.

The chain combines TRBV6-5 with TRBJ1-6; TRBD1 is a possible D gene (6 bases). CDR3 length: 14 amino acids. CDR1 is MNHEY, CDR2 SVGAGI, per germline. Trimming pared 2 bases from V and 10 bases from J, leaving 12 bases between. The CDR3 is CASSYDGQGSPLHF. CDR3 DNA sequence: TGTGCCAGCAGTTACGATGGCCAGGGGTCACCCCTCCACTTT.

V is TRBV9 and J is TRBJ2-1; D gene uncertain. This CDR3 has 15 residues. Trimming cost V 2 bases and J 4 bases, with 13 bases left between them. CDR1 and CDR2 (germline): SGDLS, YYNGEE. The DNA for the CDR3 is TGTGCCAGCAGCGTCCAGGACCGTTCTTACAATGAGCAGTTCTTC. Translated, it gives CASSVQDRSYNEQFF.